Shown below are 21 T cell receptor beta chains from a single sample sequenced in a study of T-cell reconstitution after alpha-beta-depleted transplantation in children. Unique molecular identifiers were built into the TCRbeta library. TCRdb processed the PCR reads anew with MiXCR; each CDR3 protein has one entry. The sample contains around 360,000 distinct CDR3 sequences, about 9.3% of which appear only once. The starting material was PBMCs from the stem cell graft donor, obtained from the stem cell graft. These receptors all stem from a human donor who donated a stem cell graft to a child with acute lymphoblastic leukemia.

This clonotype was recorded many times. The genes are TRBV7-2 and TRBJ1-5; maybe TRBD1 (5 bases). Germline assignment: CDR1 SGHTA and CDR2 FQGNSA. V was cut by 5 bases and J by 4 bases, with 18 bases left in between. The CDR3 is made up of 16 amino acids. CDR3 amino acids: CASSDSGLGGNQPQHF. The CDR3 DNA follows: TGTGCCAGCAGCGACTCGGGACTCGGTGGTAATCAGCCCCAGCATTTT.

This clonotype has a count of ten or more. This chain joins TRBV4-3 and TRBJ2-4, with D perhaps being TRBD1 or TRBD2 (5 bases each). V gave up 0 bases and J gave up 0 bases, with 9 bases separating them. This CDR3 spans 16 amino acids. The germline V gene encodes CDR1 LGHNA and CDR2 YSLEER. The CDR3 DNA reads TGCGCCAGCAGCCAAGATGGGGACGGAGCCAAAAACATTCAGTACTTC. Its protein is CASSQDGDGAKNIQYF.

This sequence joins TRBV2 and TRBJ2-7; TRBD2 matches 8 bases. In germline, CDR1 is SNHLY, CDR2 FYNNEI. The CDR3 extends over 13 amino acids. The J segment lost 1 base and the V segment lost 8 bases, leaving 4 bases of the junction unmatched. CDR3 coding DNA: TGTGCCAGCGTGACGGGAGGGTCCTACGAGCAGTACTTC. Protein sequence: CASVTGGSYEQYF. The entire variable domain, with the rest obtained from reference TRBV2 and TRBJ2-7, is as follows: EPEVTQTPSHQVTQMGQEVILRCVPISNHLYFYWYRQILGQKVEFLVSFYNNEISEKSEIFDDQFSVERPDGSNFTLKIRSTKLEDSAMYFCASVTGGSYEQYFGPGTRLTVT.

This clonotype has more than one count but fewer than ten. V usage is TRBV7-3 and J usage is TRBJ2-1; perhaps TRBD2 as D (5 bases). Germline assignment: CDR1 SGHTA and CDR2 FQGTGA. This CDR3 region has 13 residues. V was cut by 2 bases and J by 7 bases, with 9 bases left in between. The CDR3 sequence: CASSLGSRNEQFF. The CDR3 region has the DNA TGTGCCAGCAGCTTAGGGAGTAGGAATGAGCAGTTCTTC. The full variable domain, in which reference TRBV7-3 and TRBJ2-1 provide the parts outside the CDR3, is GAGVSQTPSNKVTEKGKYVELRCDPISGHTALYWYRQSLGQGPEFLIYFQGTGAADDSGLPNDRFFAVRPEGSVSTLKIQRTERGDSAVYLCASSLGSRNEQFFGPGTRLTVL.

The CDR3 is CASSLDRLNEQFF. The CDR3 DNA reads TGTGCCAGCAGTTTGGACAGGTTGAATGAGCAGTTCTTC. This chain links TRBV12-3 or TRBV12-4 with TRBJ2-1; 7 positions agree with TRBD1. The ends lost 3 bases at V and 7 bases at J; junction bases unmatched: 3. CDR3 size: 13 residues.

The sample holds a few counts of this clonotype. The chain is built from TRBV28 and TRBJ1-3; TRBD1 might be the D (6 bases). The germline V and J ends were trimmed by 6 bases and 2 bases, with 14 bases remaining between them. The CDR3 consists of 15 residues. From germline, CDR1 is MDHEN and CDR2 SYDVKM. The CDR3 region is CASRTRGQPGNTIYF. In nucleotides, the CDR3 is TGTGCCAGCAGGACTAGAGGACAGCCTGGAAACACCATATATTTT.

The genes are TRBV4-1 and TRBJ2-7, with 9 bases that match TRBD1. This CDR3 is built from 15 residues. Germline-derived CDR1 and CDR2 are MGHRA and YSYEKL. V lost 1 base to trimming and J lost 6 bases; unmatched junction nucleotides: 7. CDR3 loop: CASSQVGQGYGEQYF. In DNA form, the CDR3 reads TGCGCCAGCAGCCAAGTGGGACAGGGCTATGGCGAGCAGTACTTC.

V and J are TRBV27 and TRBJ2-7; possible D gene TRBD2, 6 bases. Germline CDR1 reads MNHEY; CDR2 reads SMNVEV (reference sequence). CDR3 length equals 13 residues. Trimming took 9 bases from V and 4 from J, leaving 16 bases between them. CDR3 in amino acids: CARVTRGTYEQYF. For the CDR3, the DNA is TGTGCCAGGGTCACACGCGGGACTTACGAGCAGTACTTC.

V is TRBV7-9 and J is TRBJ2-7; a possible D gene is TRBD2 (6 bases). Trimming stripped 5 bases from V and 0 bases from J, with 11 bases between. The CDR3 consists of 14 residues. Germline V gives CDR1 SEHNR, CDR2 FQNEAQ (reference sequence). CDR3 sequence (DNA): TGTGCCAGCAGCGACCGGGACTCCTCCTACGAGCAGTACTTC. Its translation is CASSDRDSSYEQYF.

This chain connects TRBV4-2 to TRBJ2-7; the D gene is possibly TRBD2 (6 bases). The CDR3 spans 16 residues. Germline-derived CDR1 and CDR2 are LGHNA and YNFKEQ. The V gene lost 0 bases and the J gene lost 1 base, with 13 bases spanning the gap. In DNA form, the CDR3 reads TGTGCCAGCAGCCAAGATGGGGGAGGAACGTCCTACGAGCAGTACTTC. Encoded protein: CASSQDGGGTSYEQYF.

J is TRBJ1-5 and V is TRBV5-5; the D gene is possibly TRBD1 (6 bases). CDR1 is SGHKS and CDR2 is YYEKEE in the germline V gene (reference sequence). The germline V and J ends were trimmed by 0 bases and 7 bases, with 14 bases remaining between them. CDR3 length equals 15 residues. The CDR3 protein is CASSLGDRSGQPQHF. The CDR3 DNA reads TGTGCCAGCAGCTTGGGAGACAGGTCTGGCCAGCCCCAGCATTTT. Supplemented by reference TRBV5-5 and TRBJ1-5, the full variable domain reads DAGVTQSPTHLIKTRGQQVTLRCSPISGHKSVSWYQQVLGQGPQFIFQYYEKEERGRGNFPDRFSARQFPNYSSELNVNALLLGDSALYLCASSLGDRSGQPQHFGDGTRLSIL.

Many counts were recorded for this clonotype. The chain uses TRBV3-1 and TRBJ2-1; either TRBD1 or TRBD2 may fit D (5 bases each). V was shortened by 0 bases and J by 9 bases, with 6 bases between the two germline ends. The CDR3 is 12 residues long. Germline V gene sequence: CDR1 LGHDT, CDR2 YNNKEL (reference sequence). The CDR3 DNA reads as TGTGCCAGCAGCCAAGAGAGGGGTGAGCAGTTCTTC. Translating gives CASSQERGEQFF.

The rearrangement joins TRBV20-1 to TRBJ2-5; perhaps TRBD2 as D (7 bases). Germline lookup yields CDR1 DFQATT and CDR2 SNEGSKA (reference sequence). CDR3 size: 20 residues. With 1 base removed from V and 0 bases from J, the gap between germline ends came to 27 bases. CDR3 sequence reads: CSARGGGGRAPTPYQETQYF. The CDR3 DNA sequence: TGCAGTGCTAGAGGGGGCGGGGGCCGCGCCCCCACCCCATACCAAGAGACCCAGTACTTC.

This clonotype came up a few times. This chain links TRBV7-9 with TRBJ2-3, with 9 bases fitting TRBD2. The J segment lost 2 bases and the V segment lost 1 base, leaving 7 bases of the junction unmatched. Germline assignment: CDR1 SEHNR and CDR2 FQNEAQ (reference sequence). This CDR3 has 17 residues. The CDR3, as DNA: TGTGCCAGCAGCTTAGGATTTATAGCGGGAGTCACAGATACGCAGTATTTT. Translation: CASSLGFIAGVTDTQYF.

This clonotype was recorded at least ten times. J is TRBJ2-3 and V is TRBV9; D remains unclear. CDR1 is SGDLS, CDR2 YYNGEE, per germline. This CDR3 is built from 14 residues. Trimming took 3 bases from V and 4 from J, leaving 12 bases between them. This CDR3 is CASSARQKPDTQYF. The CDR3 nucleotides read TGTGCCAGCAGCGCCCGCCAGAAACCAGATACGCAGTATTTT.

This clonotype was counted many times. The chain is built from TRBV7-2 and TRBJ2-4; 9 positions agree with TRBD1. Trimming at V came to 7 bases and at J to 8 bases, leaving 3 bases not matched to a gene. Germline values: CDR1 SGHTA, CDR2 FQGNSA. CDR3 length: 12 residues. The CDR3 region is CASNRQGDIQYF. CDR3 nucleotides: TGTGCCAGCAACCGACAGGGGGACATTCAGTACTTC. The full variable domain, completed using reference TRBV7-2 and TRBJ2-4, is GAGVSQSPSNKVTEKGKDVELRCDPISGHTALYWYRQSLGQGLEFLIYFQGNSAPDKSGLPSDRFSAERTGGSVSTLTIQRTQQEDSAVYLCASNRQGDIQYFGAGTRLSVL.

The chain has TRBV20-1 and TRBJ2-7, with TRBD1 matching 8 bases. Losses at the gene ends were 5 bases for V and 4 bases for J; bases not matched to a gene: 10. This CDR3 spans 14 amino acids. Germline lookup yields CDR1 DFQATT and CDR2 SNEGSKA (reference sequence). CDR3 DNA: TGCAGTGCTCCCCGGACAGGGTTTAATTACGAGCAGTACTTC. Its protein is CSAPRTGFNYEQYF.

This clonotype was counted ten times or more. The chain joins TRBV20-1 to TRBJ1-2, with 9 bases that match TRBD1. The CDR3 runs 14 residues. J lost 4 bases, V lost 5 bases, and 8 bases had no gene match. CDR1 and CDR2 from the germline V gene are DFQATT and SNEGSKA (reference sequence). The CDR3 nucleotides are TGCAGTGCTGTACAGGGGGCACAGGGCTATGGCTACACCTTC. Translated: CSAVQGAQGYGYTF.

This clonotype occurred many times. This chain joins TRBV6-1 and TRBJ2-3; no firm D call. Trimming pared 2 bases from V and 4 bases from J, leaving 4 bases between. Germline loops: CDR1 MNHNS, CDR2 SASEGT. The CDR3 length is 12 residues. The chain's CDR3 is CASSEYPDTQYF. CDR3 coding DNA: TGTGCCAGCAGTGAATATCCAGATACGCAGTATTTT.

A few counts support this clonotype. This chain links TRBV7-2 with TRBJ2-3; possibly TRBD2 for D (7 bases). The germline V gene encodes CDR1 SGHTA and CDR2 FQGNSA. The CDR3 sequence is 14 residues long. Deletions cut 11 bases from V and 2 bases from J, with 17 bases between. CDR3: CARGRGADTDTQYF. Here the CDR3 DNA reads TGTGCCCGAGGGAGGGGGGCCGACACAGATACGCAGTATTTT.

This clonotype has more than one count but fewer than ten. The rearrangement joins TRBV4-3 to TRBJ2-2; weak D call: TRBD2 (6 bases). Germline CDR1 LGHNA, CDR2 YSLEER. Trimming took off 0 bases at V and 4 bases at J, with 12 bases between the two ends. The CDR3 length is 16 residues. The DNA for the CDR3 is TGCGCCAGCAGCCAAGAGTGGCGGAGGGCCACCGGGGAGCTGTTTTTT. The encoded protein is CASSQEWRRATGELFF.